Listed here are 8 T cell receptor beta chains from one sample, sequenced in a study of blood T cells in healthy people across ages. A second PCR of roughly 7 to 11 cycles used a sample-barcoded 5' primer and a J-beta primer mix. TCRdb re-derived calls from the 5' RACE reads in MiXCR, one entry per CDR3 protein. The sample includes over 600,000 distinct CDR3 sequences, 20% to 25% of them seen just once. Sequencing input: blood. The receptors shown here come from an older man in good health.

This clonotype was found a few times. The chain carries TRBV29-1 and TRBJ1-5; tentatively, D is TRBD1 (6 bases). The CDR3 length is 14 residues. With 2 bases removed from V and 5 bases from J, the gap between germline ends came to 13 bases. Looked up from germline, CDR1 is SQVTM and CDR2 is ANQGSEA. The CDR3: CSVEIGGVDQPQHF. The CDR3 nucleotides are TGCAGCGTTGAAATAGGGGGGGTCGATCAGCCCCAGCATTTT.

This chain connects TRBV14 to TRBJ2-5, with 10 bases that match TRBD1. This CDR3 is built from 16 residues. The J segment lost 4 bases and the V segment lost 1 base, leaving 6 bases of the junction unmatched. Germline V gene sequence: CDR1 SGHDN, CDR2 FVKESK. In nucleotides, the CDR3 is TGTGCCAGCAGCCAAGCGACAGGGGGCTCTGGAGAGACCCAGTACTTC. Translating it yields CASSQATGGSGETQYF.

The CDR3 coding sequence is TGTGCCAGCAGCGGGACAGGGGCTGATGGCTACACCTTC. It is translated as CASSGTGADGYTF. V usage is TRBV25-1 and J usage is TRBJ1-2; 10 nucleotides align to TRBD1. Losses at the gene ends were 6 bases for V and 6 bases for J; bases not matched to a gene: 4. The CDR3 is 13 amino acids. Per germline, CDR1 MGHDK and CDR2 SYGVNS.

The table lists this clonotype with many counts. V usage is TRBV20-1 and J usage is TRBJ2-7, with D tentatively TRBD1 (7 bases). The CDR3 extends over 11 amino acids. Germline CDR1 DFQATT, CDR2 SNEGSKA (reference sequence). Trimming stripped 6 bases from V and 6 bases from J, with 12 bases between. The DNA for the CDR3 is TGCAGTGCCATCAGGGGGGTCGAGCAGTACTTC. Amino acid sequence: CSAIRGVEQYF.

The rearrangement uses TRBV19 and TRBJ1-1; TRBD1 is a possible D gene (5 bases). This CDR3 comprises 14 residues. V was clipped by 4 bases and J by 6 bases, with 15 bases between them. Germline V gene data show CDR1 as LNHDA and CDR2 as SQIVND (reference sequence). CDR3 protein: CASSNLQGRAEAFF. CDR3 nucleotide sequence: TGTGCCAGTAGTAACCTGCAGGGACGAGCTGAAGCTTTCTTT.

This chain's CDR3 is CASSEQGEAFF. The CDR3 nucleotides are TGTGCCAGCAGTGAACAGGGGGAAGCTTTCTTT. The chain carries TRBV2 and TRBJ1-1, with D maybe TRBD1 (6 bases). The CDR3 extends over 11 amino acids. Looked up from germline, CDR1 is SNHLY and CDR2 is FYNNEI. V lost 2 bases, J lost 8 bases, and 6 bases lay in between.

The chain links TRBV2 to TRBJ2-1; D unclear. Trimming removed 8 bases at V and 9 bases at J, with 11 bases between. Per the germline V gene, CDR1 is SNHLY and CDR2 is FYNNEI. The CDR3 loop spans 11 amino acids. This CDR3 reads CASGVGSEQFF. In DNA form, the CDR3 reads TGTGCCAGCGGGGTTGGCAGTGAGCAGTTCTTC.

J is TRBJ2-5 and V is TRBV12-5, with TRBD1 matching over 8 bases. With 1 base clipped from V and 2 bases from J, the junction kept 0 bases outside the gene matches. CDR3 length equals 14 residues. Germline CDR1 LGHNT, CDR2 FRNRAP. CDR3 region: CASGLGQGQETQYF. The CDR3 DNA reads as TGTGCTAGTGGTTTGGGACAGGGGCAAGAGACCCAGTACTTC.